This T cell receptor beta chain originates from a study of blood T cell repertoires in COVID-19. Study-wide background: Samples representing acute and convalescent COVID-19 were sourced from the United States, Italy and Spain. Sample material is recorded as cDNA or gDNA derived from T cells, B-cell-depleted T cells, or PBMCs.

Per the original methods: Estimated nucleated cell counts came from reference gene primer amplification. Profiling relied on immunoSEQ multiplex PCR, and the TCRdb table lists in-frame clones only, not all of them. Clone size and V and J calls were adopted from that table, with D and trimming inferred from the DNA. The table lists about 34,000 clones, 90% of them singletons, with approximately 19% in the top ten. Sequencing was carried out using peripheral blood. The TCR sequence derives from an elderly man with acute or convalescent COVID-19.

In DNA, the CDR3 is TGTGCCAGCAGCTTAATACCGGGACAGGGCGTAACGGGTGGCTACACCTTC. Protein: CASSLIPGQGVTGGYTF. J is TRBJ1-2 and V is TRBV11-2; 9 nucleotides agree with TRBD1. The V gene's germline CDR1 is SGHAT and CDR2 FQNNGV. V gave up 2 bases and J gave up 7 bases; unmatched junction bases: 14. The CDR3 has 17 residues.